This TCR beta chain comes out of a study of blood T cell repertoires in COVID-19. Study-wide background: Samples taken during acute and convalescent COVID-19 were collected in the United States, Italy and Spain. The cDNA or gDNA used as material had been derived from T cells, B-cell-depleted T cells, or PBMCs.

As originally analysed: Counts of nucleated cells, estimated from reference gene primer amplification, were obtained. Produced via immunoSEQ multiplex PCR; TCRdb's table is partial and in-frame only. That table furnishes V, J and clone size, whereas the DNA furnished D and trimming. Counted here are 200,000 to 250,000 clones, 86% occurring once; the ten biggest clones make up roughly 10%. The Seattle patients, enrolled during active infection, were followed longitudinally. V was clipped by 6 bases and J by 1 base, with 7 bases between them. The germline V gene has CDR1 MDHEN and CDR2 SYDVKM. The CDR3 is made up of 12 amino acids.

Sequenced: peripheral blood. The V gene is TRBV28, the J gene TRBJ2-7; a possible D gene is TRBD2 (5 bases). This TCR derives from a woman between 50 and 59 years old with COVID-19, enrolled during active disease. The CDR3 nucleotides read TGTGCCAGCAGCGGAGGATCCTACGAGCAGTACTTC. Translated: CASSGGSYEQYF.